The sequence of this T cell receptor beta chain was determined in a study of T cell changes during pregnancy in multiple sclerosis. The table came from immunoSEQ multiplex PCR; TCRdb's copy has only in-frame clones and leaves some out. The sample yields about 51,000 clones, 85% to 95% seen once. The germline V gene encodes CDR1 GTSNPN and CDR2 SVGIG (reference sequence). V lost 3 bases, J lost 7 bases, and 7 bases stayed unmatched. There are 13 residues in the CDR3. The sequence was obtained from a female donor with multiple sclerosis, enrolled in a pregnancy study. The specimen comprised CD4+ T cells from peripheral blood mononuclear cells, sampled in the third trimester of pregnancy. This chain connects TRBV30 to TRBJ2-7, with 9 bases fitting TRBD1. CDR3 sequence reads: CAWSPDRGREQYF. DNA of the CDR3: TGTGCCTGGAGCCCGGACAGGGGTCGAGAGCAGTACTTC.